This TCR beta chain was identified during a study of shared clonotypes between healthy human individuals. Only one count was recorded for this clone. Naivety among CD8 cells was defined by CD45RO negativity and positive CCR7 selection, thereby excluding terminally differentiated effector memory CD45RA+ cells. TCRdb's table, derived via immunoSEQ multiplex PCR, lists solely in-frame clones and lacks some. The sample records hundreds of thousands of clones, roughly 95% being singletons. There are 15 residues in the CDR3. Looked up from germline, CDR1 is GTSNPN and CDR2 is SVGIG (reference sequence). The junction had 9 bases not matched to a gene; V was cut back by 5 bases and J by 0 bases.

The sequence came from a woman younger than 45 in good health. The specimen sequenced was naive CD8+ T cells sorted from blood. The chain is built from TRBV30 and TRBJ2-7; 8 bases fit TRBD2. The DNA of the CDR3 is TGTGCCTGGCTTCGGGCTAGCGGGCCCTCCTACGAGCAGTACTTC. Protein product: CAWLRASGPSYEQYF.